The 17 T cell receptor beta chains below come from one sample, sequenced in a study of T cell responses to AZD1222 COVID-19 vaccine. The protocol was immunoSEQ multiplex PCR, while the TCRdb copy is restricted to in-frame clones and leaves out a portion. In the table there are approximately 46,000 clones, 60% to 85% of which are singletons. Sequencing was performed on peripheral blood, taken on day 0 of AZD1222 vaccination. Every receptor here comes from an adult in good health.

V and J are TRBV19 and TRBJ1-5; D gene uncertain. V gave up 3 bases and J gave up 4 bases, with 13 bases separating them. Looked up from germline, CDR1 is LNHDA and CDR2 is SQIVND (reference sequence). CDR3 length equals 15 residues. The CDR3 spells CASSIDRSRNQPQHF. CDR3 nucleotide sequence: TGTGCCAGTAGTATTGATAGGAGTAGGAATCAGCCCCAGCATTTT.

The chain has TRBV28 and TRBJ1-2; the match to TRBD1 covers 7 bases. This CDR3 contains 13 residues. The germline V gene encodes CDR1 MDHEN and CDR2 SYDVKM. V was clipped by 3 bases and J by 7 bases; unmatched bases: 5. The CDR3 DNA is TGTGCCAGCAGTTTTAAGGGGGCGCGTGGCTACACCTTC. This codes for CASSFKGARGYTF.

The chain carries TRBV5-1 and TRBJ1-4; TRBD1 matches 7 bases. Germline V lookup: CDR1 SGHRS, CDR2 YFSETQ. This CDR3 has 16 amino acids. Trimming removed 5 bases from V and 1 base from J; junction bases left unmatched: 8. CDR3 region: CASRKDSGGTNEKLFF. CDR3 sequence (DNA): TGCGCCAGCAGAAAAGATTCAGGGGGAACTAATGAAAAACTGTTTTTT.

The chain combines TRBV5-5 with TRBJ2-7; D assignment may be TRBD1 or TRBD2 (5 bases each). The CDR3 has 15 amino acids. V shed 0 bases and J shed 2 bases, with 12 bases lying between them. Germline V gene lookup returns CDR1 SGHKS and CDR2 YYEKEE (reference sequence). CDR3 amino acids: CASSLEVGVTYEQYF. CDR3 coding DNA: TGTGCCAGCAGCTTGGAGGTGGGGGTTACCTACGAGCAGTACTTC.

The chain links TRBV5-1 to TRBJ1-6; weak D call: TRBD1 (6 bases). Looked up from germline, CDR1 is SGHRS and CDR2 is YFSETQ. V was pared by 9 bases and J by 10 bases, with 17 bases between. The length of the CDR3 is 13 residues. CDR3 amino acids: CATGDRPGSPLHF. DNA for the CDR3: TGCGCCACCGGAGACAGGCCCGGATCACCCCTCCACTTT.

V gene TRBV11-2 combines with J gene TRBJ2-1; maybe TRBD2 (7 bases). This CDR3 comprises 16 residues. From germline, CDR1 is SGHAT and CDR2 FQNNGV. The ends were cut back, 5 bases at V and 6 bases at J, with 20 bases in the middle. The CDR3 loop is CASSPNWGGILNEQFF. CDR3 sequence (DNA): TGTGCCAGCAGCCCCAATTGGGGGGGCATTCTCAATGAGCAGTTCTTC.

The chain is built from TRBV7-2 and TRBJ2-7, with D tentatively TRBD2 (6 bases). CDR3 length: 15 amino acids. Trimming took off 3 bases at V and 5 bases at J, with 17 bases between the two ends. CDR1 and CDR2 from the germline V gene are SGHTA and FQGNSA. CDR3 in DNA: TGTGCCAGCAGCTTTGGGACTCCTCATATCGACGAGCAGTACTTC. This codes for CASSFGTPHIDEQYF. Using reference TRBV7-2 and TRBJ2-7 for the parts outside the CDR3, the full variable domain is GAGVSQSPSNKVTEKGKDVELRCDPISGHTALYWYRQSLGQGLEFLIYFQGNSAPDKSGLPSDRFSAERTGGSVSTLTIQRTQQEDSAVYLCASSFGTPHIDEQYFGPGTRLTVT.

The V call is TRBV28, the J call TRBJ2-7, with TRBD1 matching 7 bases. CDR1 is MDHEN and CDR2 is SYDVKM in the germline V gene. After removal of 4 bases from V and 7 bases from J, the junction contained 16 bases not matched to a gene. This CDR3 has 16 amino acids. CDR3 loop: CASSSLAGTVRFEQYF. The DNA for the CDR3 is TGTGCCAGCAGTTCCCTGGCCGGGACAGTCCGTTTTGAGCAGTACTTC.

The rearrangement uses TRBV5-6 and TRBJ2-3; D gene ambiguous. CDR3 length: 12 amino acids. Germline CDR1 and CDR2: SGHDT and YYEEEE. V dropped 1 base and J dropped 4 bases, with 4 bases sitting between them. DNA of the CDR3: TGTGCCAGCAGCTTGATTCCAGATACGCAGTATTTT. This encodes CASSLIPDTQYF.

The gene calls are TRBV19 and TRBJ1-3; 9 nucleotides align to TRBD1. Losses at the gene ends were 9 bases for V and 1 base for J; bases not matched to a gene: 1. CDR1 and CDR2 (germline): LNHDA, SQIVND (reference sequence). This CDR3 spans 13 amino acids. CDR3 residues: CASGTGSGNTIYF. For the CDR3, the DNA is TGTGCCAGCGGGACAGGGTCTGGAAACACCATATATTTT.

This chain links TRBV30 with TRBJ1-6; D not certain. With 1 base removed from V and 7 bases from J, the gap between germline ends came to 11 bases. CDR1 is GTSNPN, CDR2 SVGIG, per germline (reference sequence). This CDR3 has 14 residues. In DNA, the CDR3 is TGTGCCTGGAGTGCCCACTCACCCAATTCACCCCTCCACTTT. Translating gives CAWSAHSPNSPLHF.

The V call is TRBV4-1, the J call TRBJ2-1; D tentatively reads TRBD1 or TRBD2 (6 bases each). CDR1 and CDR2 from the germline V gene are MGHRA and YSYEKL. Deletions cut 0 bases from V and 5 bases from J, with 17 bases between. The CDR3 has 17 amino acids. The CDR3 region is CASSQDDWGAYDNEQFF. The CDR3 coding sequence is TGCGCCAGCAGCCAAGATGATTGGGGGGCTTACGACAATGAGCAGTTCTTC.

In its sample, this clone was seen once. This CDR3 reads CASSLQLYEQYF. CDR3 nucleotide sequence: TGTGCCAGCAGCTTGCAACTCTACGAGCAGTACTTC. J is TRBJ2-7 and V is TRBV5-6; no clear D gene. CDR1 is SGHDT, CDR2 YYEEEE, per germline. CDR3 length: 12 amino acids. V was shortened by 1 base and J by 3 bases, with 5 bases between the two germline ends.

This sequence joins TRBV7-8 and TRBJ1-5, with D tentatively TRBD1 (6 bases). Per the germline V gene, CDR1 is SGHVS and CDR2 is FQNEAQ. The CDR3 length is 15 residues. V was trimmed by 3 bases and J by 8 bases, leaving 17 bases between them. CDR3 in amino acids: CASSLQTGSREPQHF. In DNA, the CDR3 is TGTGCCAGCAGCTTGCAAACAGGGTCTCGAGAGCCCCAGCATTTT. Full variable domain (outside the CDR3, taken from reference TRBV7-8 and TRBJ1-5): GAGVSQSPRYKVAKRGQDVALRCDPISGHVSLFWYQQALGQGPEFLTYFQNEAQLDKSGLPSDRFFAERPEGSVSTLKIQRTQQEDSAVYLCASSLQTGSREPQHFGDGTRLSIL.

The V call is TRBV11-2, the J call TRBJ2-1, with 9 positions matching TRBD2. The CDR3 covers 14 residues. Germline CDR1 SGHAT, CDR2 FQNNGV. The V segment lost 5 bases and the J segment 8 bases; nucleotides outside the gene matches: 7. CDR3 loop: CASSVVAGGHEQFF. CDR3 bases: TGTGCCAGCAGCGTGGTCGCGGGAGGGCATGAGCAGTTCTTC.

The CDR3 is CATSDLPGSYNEQFF. The CDR3 DNA reads TGTGCCACCAGTGATTTGCCAGGTAGCTACAATGAGCAGTTCTTC. The V and J genes are TRBV24-1 and TRBJ2-1; D uncertain. The CDR3 runs to 15 residues. The V gene's germline CDR1 is KGHDR and CDR2 SFDVKD. Trimming took 0 bases from V and 3 from J, leaving 8 bases between them.

The CDR3 reads CASSRGTSGGEQFF. DNA of the CDR3: TGTGCCAGCAGCCGAGGGACTAGCGGGGGTGAGCAGTTCTTC. The chain recombines TRBV4-2 with TRBJ2-1; TRBD2 matches 14 bases. The germline V gene has CDR1 LGHNA and CDR2 YNFKEQ. This CDR3 has 14 residues. V was pared by 4 bases and J by 9 bases, with 2 bases of the junction left unmatched.